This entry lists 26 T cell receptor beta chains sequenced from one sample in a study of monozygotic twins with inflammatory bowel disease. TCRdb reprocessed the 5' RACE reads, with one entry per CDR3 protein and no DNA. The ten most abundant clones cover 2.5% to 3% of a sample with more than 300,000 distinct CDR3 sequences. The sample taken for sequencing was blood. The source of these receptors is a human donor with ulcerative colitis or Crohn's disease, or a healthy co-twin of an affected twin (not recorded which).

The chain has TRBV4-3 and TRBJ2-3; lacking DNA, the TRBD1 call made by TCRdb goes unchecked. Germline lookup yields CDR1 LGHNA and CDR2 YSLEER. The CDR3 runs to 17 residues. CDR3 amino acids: CASSQGGGGIFTDTQYF.

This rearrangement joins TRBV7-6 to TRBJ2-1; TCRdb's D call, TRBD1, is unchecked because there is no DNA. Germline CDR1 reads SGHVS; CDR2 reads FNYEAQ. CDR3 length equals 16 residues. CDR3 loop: CASSLVGESSYNEQFF. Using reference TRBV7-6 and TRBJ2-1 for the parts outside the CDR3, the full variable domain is GAGVSQSPRYKVTKRGQDVALRCDPISGHVSLYWYRQALGQGPEFLTYFNYEAQQDKSGLPNDRFSAERPEGSISTLTIQRTEQRDSAMYRCASSLVGESSYNEQFFGPGTRLTVL.

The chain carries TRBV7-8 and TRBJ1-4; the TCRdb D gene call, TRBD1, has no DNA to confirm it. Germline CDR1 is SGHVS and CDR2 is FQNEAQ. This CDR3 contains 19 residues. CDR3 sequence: CASSLAWWQGISTNEKLFF.

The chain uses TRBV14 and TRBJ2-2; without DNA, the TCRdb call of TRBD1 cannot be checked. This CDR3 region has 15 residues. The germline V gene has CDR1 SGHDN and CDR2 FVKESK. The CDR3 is CASSPYPGDTGELFF.

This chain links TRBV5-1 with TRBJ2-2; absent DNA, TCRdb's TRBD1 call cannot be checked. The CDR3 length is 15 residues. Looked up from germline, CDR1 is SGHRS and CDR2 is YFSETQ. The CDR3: CASSLTQGGTGELFF.

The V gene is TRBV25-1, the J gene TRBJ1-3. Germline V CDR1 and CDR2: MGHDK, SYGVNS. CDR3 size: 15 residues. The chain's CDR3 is CASSESVLSGNTIYF.

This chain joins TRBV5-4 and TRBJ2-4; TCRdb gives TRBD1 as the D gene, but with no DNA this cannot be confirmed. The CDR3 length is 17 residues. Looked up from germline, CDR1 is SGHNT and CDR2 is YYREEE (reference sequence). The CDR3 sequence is CASSLGAREIAKNIQYF.

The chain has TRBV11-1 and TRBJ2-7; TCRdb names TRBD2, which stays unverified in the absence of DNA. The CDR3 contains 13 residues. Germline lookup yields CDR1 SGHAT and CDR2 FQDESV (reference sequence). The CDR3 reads CASSLFRGGQQYF.

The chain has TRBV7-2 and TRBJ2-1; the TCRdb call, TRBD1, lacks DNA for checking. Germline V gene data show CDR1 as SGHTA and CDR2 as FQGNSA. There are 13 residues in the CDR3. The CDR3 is CASSLAQGYEQFF.

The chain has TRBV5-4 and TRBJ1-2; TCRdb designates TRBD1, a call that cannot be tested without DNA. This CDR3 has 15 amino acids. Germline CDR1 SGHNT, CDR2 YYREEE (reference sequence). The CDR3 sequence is CASSPYRDRVHGYTF.

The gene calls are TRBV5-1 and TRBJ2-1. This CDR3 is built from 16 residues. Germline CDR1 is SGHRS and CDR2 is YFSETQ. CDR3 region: CASILGGGGSYNEQFF.

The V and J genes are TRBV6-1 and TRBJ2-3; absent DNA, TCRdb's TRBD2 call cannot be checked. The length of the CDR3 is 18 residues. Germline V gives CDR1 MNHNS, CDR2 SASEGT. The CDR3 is CASSPSGGPPWSTDTQYF.

The CDR3 protein is CASSRQATGLPYEQYF. The rearrangement links TRBV12-3 or TRBV12-4 to TRBJ2-7; TCRdb's D gene call, TRBD1, goes unchecked for lack of DNA. This CDR3 contains 16 residues.

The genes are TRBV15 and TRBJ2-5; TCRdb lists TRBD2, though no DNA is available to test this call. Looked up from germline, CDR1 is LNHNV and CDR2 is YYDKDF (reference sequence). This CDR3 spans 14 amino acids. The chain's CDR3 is CATSRNRREETQYF.

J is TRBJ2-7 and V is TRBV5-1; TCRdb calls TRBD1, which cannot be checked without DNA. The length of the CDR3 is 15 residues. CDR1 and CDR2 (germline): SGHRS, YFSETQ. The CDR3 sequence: CASSLFGGATYEQYF.

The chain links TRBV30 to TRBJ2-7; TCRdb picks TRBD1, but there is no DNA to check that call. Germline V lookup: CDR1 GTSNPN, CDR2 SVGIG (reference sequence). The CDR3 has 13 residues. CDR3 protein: CAWSAGQGLEQYF.

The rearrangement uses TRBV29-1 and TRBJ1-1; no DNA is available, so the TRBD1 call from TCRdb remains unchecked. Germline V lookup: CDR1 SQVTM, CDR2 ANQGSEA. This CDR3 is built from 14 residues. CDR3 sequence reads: CSGVGQLMNTEAFF.

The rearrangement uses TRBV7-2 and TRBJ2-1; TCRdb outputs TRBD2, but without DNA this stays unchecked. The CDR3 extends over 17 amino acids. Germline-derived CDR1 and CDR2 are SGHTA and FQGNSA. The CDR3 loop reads CASSSSVVQGPSREQFF.

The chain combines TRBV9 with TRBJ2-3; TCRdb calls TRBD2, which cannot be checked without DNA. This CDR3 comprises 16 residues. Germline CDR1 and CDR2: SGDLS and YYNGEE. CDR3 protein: CASSPPAGTSVPTQYF. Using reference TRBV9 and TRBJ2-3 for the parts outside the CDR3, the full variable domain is DSGVTQTPKHLITATGQRVTLRCSPRSGDLSVYWYQQSLDQGLQFLIQYYNGEERAKGNILERFSAQQFPDLHSELNLSSLELGDSALYFCASSPPAGTSVPTQYFGPGTRLTVL.

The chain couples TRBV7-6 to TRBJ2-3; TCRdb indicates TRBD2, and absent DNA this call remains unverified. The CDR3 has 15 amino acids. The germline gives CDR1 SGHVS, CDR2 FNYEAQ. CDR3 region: CASSPRARGTDTQYF.

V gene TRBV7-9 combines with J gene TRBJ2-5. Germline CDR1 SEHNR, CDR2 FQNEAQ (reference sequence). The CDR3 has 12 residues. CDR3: CASSLVKETQYF.

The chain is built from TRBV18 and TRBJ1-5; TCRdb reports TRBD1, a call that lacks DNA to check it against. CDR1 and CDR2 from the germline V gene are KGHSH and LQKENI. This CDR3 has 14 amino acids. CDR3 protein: CASSPSDRGKPQHF.

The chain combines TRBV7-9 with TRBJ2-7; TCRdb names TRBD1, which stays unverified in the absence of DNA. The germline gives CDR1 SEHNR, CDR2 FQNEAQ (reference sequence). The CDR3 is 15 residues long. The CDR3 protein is CASRFSGGLSYEQYF.

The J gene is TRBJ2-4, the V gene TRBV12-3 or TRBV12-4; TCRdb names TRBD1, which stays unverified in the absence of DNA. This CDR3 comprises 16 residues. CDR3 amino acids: CASSSWTGMAKNIQYF.

CDR3 sequence: CASSSMTSQPTDTQYF. The J gene is TRBJ2-3, the V gene TRBV7-8; the TCRdb D gene call, TRBD2, has no DNA to confirm it. Germline V gene lookup returns CDR1 SGHVS and CDR2 FQNEAQ. The CDR3 extends over 16 amino acids.

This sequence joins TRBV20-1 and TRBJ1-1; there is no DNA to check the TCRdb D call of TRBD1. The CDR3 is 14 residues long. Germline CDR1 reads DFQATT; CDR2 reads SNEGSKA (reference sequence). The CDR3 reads CSARDTGGETEAFF.